The 16 T cell receptor beta chains below all came from one sample that was sequenced in a study of Graves' ophthalmopathy and Graves' hyperthyroidism listed by TCRdb under 2018. Data came from an Illumina HiSeq 2000. For repertoire sequencing, the TCR beta CDR3 regions were amplified from RNA transcripts. The first round was an RT-PCR using HTBI primers with the Qiagen OneStep RT-PCR kit, and this first round was followed by a second-round multiplex PCR, then size selection and purification. In TCRdb, the public reads were trimmed at Q25 with fastp and aligned with MiXCR, with productive beta chains retained. Identical CDR3 proteins give one entry, which carries the most common genes and DNA. The sample contains over a million distinct CDR3 sequences, around a third of them found a single time. The top ten hold roughly 10% of the sample. Source material: peripheral blood or thyroid tissue (not recorded which). These receptors originate from an adult man with Graves' hyperthyroidism.

The table lists this clonotype with many counts. The chain couples TRBV6-5 to TRBJ1-5; D is undetermined. The V gene lost 7 bases and the J gene lost 7 bases, with 14 bases spanning the gap. The V gene's germline CDR1 is MNHEY and CDR2 SVGAGI. The CDR3 length is 13 residues. CDR3 nucleotide sequence: TGTGCCAGCACCTACTCCGTTGGGCAGCCCCAGCATTTT. Its translation: CASTYSVGQPQHF.

This clonotype was seen many times. The chain couples TRBV19 to TRBJ2-2; D gene unclear. V gave up 3 bases and J gave up 4 bases, with 9 bases separating them. Germline V gives CDR1 LNHDA, CDR2 SQIVND (reference sequence). The CDR3 has 14 amino acids. This CDR3 reads CASSISTGTGELFF. CDR3 DNA: TGTGCCAGTAGTATTTCGACGGGCACCGGGGAGCTGTTTTTT.

This clonotype has ten or more counts. The chain combines TRBV7-9 with TRBJ2-5; D is perhaps TRBD2 (7 bases). Germline lookup yields CDR1 SEHNR and CDR2 FQNEAQ (reference sequence). Trimming left V 3 bases short and J 3 bases short, with 20 bases between. The CDR3 covers 17 residues. The CDR3 nucleotides are TGTGCCAGCAGCTTCGGGGGGCCAGGGTTAGGGGAAGAGACCCAGTACTTC. It is translated as CASSFGGPGLGEETQYF.

The V call is TRBV25-1, the J call TRBJ1-6; weak D call: TRBD1 (5 bases). The V and J ends lost 4 bases and 11 bases respectively, with 18 bases between them. The CDR3 spans 15 residues. Germline values: CDR1 MGHDK, CDR2 SYGVNS. CDR3: CASSGNGWGLAPLHF. The DNA of the CDR3 is TGTGCCAGCAGTGGGAATGGCTGGGGCTTGGCACCCCTCCACTTT.

There are a few counts of this clonotype. At one end the junction does not follow the germline gene, possibly because of a read error. The chain couples TRBV5-1 to TRBJ2-7; 7 bases are a match to TRBD1. The CDR3 runs 12 residues. CDR1 is SGHRS and CDR2 is YFSETQ in the germline V gene. This CDR3 reads CASSYGTDEQYF. The CDR3 DNA sequence: TGTGCCAGCAGCTATGGGACAGACGAGCAGTACTTC.

The chain carries TRBV30 and TRBJ1-1; no clear D gene. The CDR3 runs 13 residues. CDR1 GTSNPN and CDR2 SVGIG come from the germline V gene (reference sequence). V lost 4 bases and J 0 bases, leaving 9 bases between the germline ends. CDR3 bases: TGTGCCTGGACCCCGGCCCTGAACACTGAAGCTTTCTTT. This encodes CAWTPALNTEAFF.

V is TRBV29-1 and J is TRBJ1-3, with 8 bases fitting TRBD1. Trimming took 6 bases from V and 2 from J; bases not matched to a gene: 9. CDR3 length: 15 residues. The V gene's germline CDR1 is SQVTM and CDR2 ANQGSEA. CDR3 in amino acids: CSVLLMTGAGNTIYF. The CDR3 DNA sequence: TGCAGCGTGCTCCTGATGACAGGGGCTGGAAACACCATATATTTT.

This clonotype was found many times. The V and J genes are TRBV7-9 and TRBJ2-7; D ambiguous. From germline, CDR1 is SEHNR and CDR2 FQNEAQ (reference sequence). The CDR3 extends over 13 amino acids. Trimming removed 1 base at V and 2 bases at J, with 6 bases between. The DNA for the CDR3 is TGTGCCAGCAGCTTAGTCAATACCTACGAGCAGTACTTC. The encoded protein is CASSLVNTYEQYF.

This clonotype was counted at least ten times. The genes are TRBV7-8 and TRBJ2-7; 9 positions match TRBD1. V lost 6 bases to trimming and J lost 6 bases; unmatched junction nucleotides: 12. Germline loops: CDR1 SGHVS, CDR2 FQNEAQ. This CDR3 contains 15 residues. CDR3 bases: TGTGCCAGCAGGGGACAGGGACTCCGCCTGGGCGAGCAGTACTTC. It is translated as CASRGQGLRLGEQYF. The complete variable domain, with remaining parts taken from reference TRBV7-8 and TRBJ2-7, reads GAGVSQSPRYKVAKRGQDVALRCDPISGHVSLFWYQQALGQGPEFLTYFQNEAQLDKSGLPSDRFFAERPEGSVSTLKIQRTQQEDSAVYLCASRGQGLRLGEQYFGPGTRLTVT.

The chain recombines TRBV30 with TRBJ1-2, with D possibly being TRBD1 (6 bases). CDR3 length equals 12 residues. The V end was cut by 4 bases, the J end by 7 bases, with 13 bases between. Germline CDR1 and CDR2: GTSNPN and SVGIG (reference sequence). The CDR3 DNA follows: TGTGCCTGGACCGGGACATTCTCTGGCTACACCTTC. As protein: CAWTGTFSGYTF.

Note on this clonotype: A read error may produce the germline difference seen at one junction end. The chain uses TRBV29-1 and TRBJ1-1; D not certain. CDR1 is SQVTM and CDR2 is ANQGSEA in the germline V gene. CDR3 length: 13 residues. Written as DNA, the CDR3 is TGCAGCGCTGAACGTGGTCGGGATAATTTGGCTTTCTTT. This gives the protein CSAERGRDNLAFF.

This clonotype was seen many times. The chain couples TRBV10-3 to TRBJ2-7; 10 bases line up with TRBD1. CDR1 and CDR2 (germline): ENHRY, SYGVKD. After removal of 10 bases from V and 3 bases from J, the junction contained 6 bases not matched to a gene. The CDR3 totals 13 residues. The CDR3 here is CASRRTGGYEQYF. The DNA of the CDR3 is TGTGCCAGCCGTAGGACAGGGGGCTACGAGCAGTACTTC.

This clonotype was detected ten times or more. The genes are TRBV6-5 and TRBJ2-7; TRBD1 might be the D (6 bases). Trimming cost V 0 bases and J 1 base, with 7 bases left between them. CDR1 and CDR2 (germline): MNHEY, SVGAGI. This CDR3 comprises 14 residues. CDR3 nucleotide sequence: TGTGCCAGCAGTTACTCGGACAGATCCTACGAGCAGTACTTC. Amino acid sequence: CASSYSDRSYEQYF.

There are many counts of this clonotype. The rearrangement joins TRBV6-5 to TRBJ1-2; unclear D gene. Trimming took off 5 bases at V and 8 bases at J, with 12 bases between the two ends. The CDR3 is 12 residues long. CDR1 and CDR2 from the germline V gene are MNHEY and SVGAGI. CDR3 in amino acids: CASSQESGGYTF. CDR3 sequence (DNA): TGTGCCAGCAGTCAGGAGTCCGGAGGCTACACCTTC.

The sample holds many counts of this clonotype. This CDR3 is CSARPQTGYEQYF. For the CDR3, the DNA is TGCAGTGCTAGGCCTCAAACAGGATACGAGCAGTACTTC. The chain uses TRBV20-1 and TRBJ2-7, with D possibly TRBD1 on 5 matching bases. The V end was cut by 3 bases, the J end by 4 bases, with 13 bases between. The length of the CDR3 is 13 residues. In germline, CDR1 is DFQATT, CDR2 SNEGSKA (reference sequence).

On this clonotype itself: One end of the junction is discordant with germline, which a read error may explain. This chain joins TRBV2 and TRBJ2-5, with TRBD1 matching 7 bases. Germline V gene lookup returns CDR1 SNHLY and CDR2 FYNNEI. The CDR3 contains 10 residues. The CDR3 protein is CASRGPGQNF. In DNA form, the CDR3 reads TGTGCCAGTAGAGGACCGGGACAGAACTTC.